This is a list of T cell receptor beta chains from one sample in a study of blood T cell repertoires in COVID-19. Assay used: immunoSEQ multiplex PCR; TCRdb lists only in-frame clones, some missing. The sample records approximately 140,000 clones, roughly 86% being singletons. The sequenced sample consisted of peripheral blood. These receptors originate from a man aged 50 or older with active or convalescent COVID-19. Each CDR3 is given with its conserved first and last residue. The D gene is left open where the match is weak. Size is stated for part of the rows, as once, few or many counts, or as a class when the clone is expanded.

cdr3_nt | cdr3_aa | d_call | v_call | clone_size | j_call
TGTGCCAGCAGTTTAAACAGGGGGCTAAGTGAAAAACTGTTTTTT | CASSLNRGLSEKLFF | TRBD1 | TRBV28 | . | TRBJ1-4
TGCGCCAGCCGGGACAGGGTTATATCTGGGGCCAACGTCCTGACTTTC | CASRDRVISGANVLTF | TRBD1 | TRBV5-1 | once | TRBJ2-6
TGTGCCTGGAGCGAAAACCGACAGCCGAAACTGTTTTTT | CAWSENRQPKLFF | . | TRBV30 | . | TRBJ1-4
TGTGCCAGCAGCTTAGAACTAGCTCTCTACAATGAGCAGTTCTTC | CASSLELALYNEQFF | . | TRBV7-9 | . | TRBJ2-1
TGTGCCAGCTCACCGACATTATCTGGAAACACCATATATTTT | CASSPTLSGNTIYF | . | TRBV18 | . | TRBJ1-3
TGCGCCAGCAGCCCGGTCGCAGCGGGAAGAGGAGAGACCCAGTACTTC | CASSPVAAGRGETQYF | TRBD2 | TRBV5-1 | . | TRBJ2-5
TGTGCCAGCAGCCGTCGACGGGAGGCCCAGCATTTT | CASSRRREAQHF | . | TRBV6-6 | . | TRBJ1-5
TGTGCCAGCAGCGAATTTCCAGGGGGCGCAAGCACTGAAGCTTTCTTT | CASSEFPGGASTEAFF | TRBD1 | TRBV9 | . | TRBJ1-1
TGTGCCAGCAGTTTCCGGGGTGAGCCCCAGCATTTT | CASSFRGEPQHF | . | TRBV28 | few | TRBJ1-5
TGTGCCAGCAGCTTGGACAGCCTTAATGAAAAACTGTTTTTT | CASSLDSLNEKLFF | . | TRBV7-2 | once | TRBJ1-4
TGTGCCAGCGGACTTGCCCTCCGGATCTCTGAAGCTTTCTTT | CASGLALRISEAFF | . | TRBV6-5 | . | TRBJ1-1
TGTGCCAGCAGTTTATCGCGCAGGAACATTCAGTACTTC | CASSLSRRNIQYF | . | TRBV28 | . | TRBJ2-4
TGTGCCACCAGCAGAGGGACAGGGTGGTCGGGGGAGCTGTTTTTT | CATSRGTGWSGELFF | TRBD1 | TRBV15 | once | TRBJ2-2
TGTGCCAGCAGTCACCCCGCGTGGAGCTCTGGAAACACCATATATTTT | CASSHPAWSSGNTIYF | . | TRBV6-2/TRBV6-3 | once | TRBJ1-3
TGTGCCACTTCCGGGACAGGGGGCTCAGGCTACACCTTC | CATSGTGGSGYTF | TRBD1 | TRBV24-1 | . | TRBJ1-2
TGTGCCAGCAGCTCCGGGACTAGGGACAATGAGCAGTTCTTC | CASSSGTRDNEQFF | TRBD2 | TRBV7-8 | . | TRBJ2-1
TGTGCCACCAGCCGACCGGGGGAAAAACTGTTTTTT | CATSRPGEKLFF | . | TRBV15 | . | TRBJ1-4
TGTGCCAGCAGTGACACACAGGGCCCCTACAATGAGCAGTTCTTC | CASSDTQGPYNEQFF | . | TRBV6-4 | . | TRBJ2-1
TGTGCCATCAGAAGGGACAGGGGACCTTATTACGAGCAGTACTTC | CAIRRDRGPYYEQYF | TRBD1 | TRBV10-3 | . | TRBJ2-7
TGTGCCAGCAGCTTACGGGGACTAGCGGGAAGCCCCTACGAGCAGTACTTC | CASSLRGLAGSPYEQYF | TRBD2 | TRBV11-2 | . | TRBJ2-7
TGTGCCAGCAGTTACTCATTTTCGACGGGTGGCGAAGCTTTCTTT | CASSYSFSTGGEAFF | . | TRBV6-5 | . | TRBJ1-1
TGCGCCAGCAGCTCCCGGACAGGGGCCACAGATACGCAGTATTTT | CASSSRTGATDTQYF | TRBD1 | TRBV5-1 | . | TRBJ2-3
TGTGCCAGCAGCTTACAAGGACTAGCGGGAGTCGAGCAGTACTTC | CASSLQGLAGVEQYF | TRBD2 | TRBV7-2 | . | TRBJ2-7
TGTGCCAGCAGTTTATCGGGACATTCTGTCCTGGATCAGCCCCAGCATTTT | CASSLSGHSVLDQPQHF | . | TRBV28 | . | TRBJ1-5
TGTGCCAGTAGTATCTTTGTTTCGTCCTCTGGGGCCAACGTCCTGACTTTC | CASSIFVSSSGANVLTF | . | TRBV19 | . | TRBJ2-6
TGTGCCAGCAGTAACTTAAGCGGCGGGGAGCTGTTTTTT | CASSNLSGGELFF | . | TRBV12-3/TRBV12-4 | . | TRBJ2-2
TGTGCCAGCAGCTTAGCCCGAACTGGTGAGCAGTTCTTC | CASSLARTGEQFF | . | TRBV11-1 | . | TRBJ2-1
TGTGCCAGCAGTGTAAGAGTAGCGGGAGGTTACTCCTACGAGCAGTACTTC | CASSVRVAGGYSYEQYF | TRBD2 | TRBV2 | . | TRBJ2-7
TGCAGCGTTGAAGGTGGGGGGGGGCCCACTGAAGCTTTCTTT | CSVEGGGGPTEAFF | . | TRBV29-1 | . | TRBJ1-1
TGTGCCAGCAGTTACCCCCTTAGCGGGGGATCAGATACGCAGTATTTT | CASSYPLSGGSDTQYF | TRBD2 | TRBV6-6 | . | TRBJ2-3
TGTGCCAGCAGCTTAGGGCGGGGACGAGGAAACACCATATATTTT | CASSLGRGRGNTIYF | . | TRBV7-8 | . | TRBJ1-3
TGTGCCAGCAGTCTAGCGGGAGGAGGGGCCTACGAGCAGTACTTC | CASSLAGGGAYEQYF | TRBD2 | TRBV6-6 | . | TRBJ2-7
TGTGCCAGCAGGAGTGACATCTCCGATGGCTACACCTTC | CASRSDISDGYTF | . | TRBV12-3/TRBV12-4 | . | TRBJ1-2
TGTGCCAGCAGCCCTGGGACTAGCGGGAGGGCCGCCGAGACCCAGTACTTC | CASSPGTSGRAAETQYF | TRBD2 | TRBV6-2/TRBV6-3 | once | TRBJ2-5
TGCGCCAGCAATGATCAGGTCAATGAGCAGTTCTTC | CASNDQVNEQFF | . | TRBV5-1 | . | TRBJ2-1
TGTGCCAGCAGCGTAGGGGCTAGCGGGAGGGGACAAGAGACCCAGTACTTC | CASSVGASGRGQETQYF | TRBD2 | TRBV9 | . | TRBJ2-5
TGCGCCAGCAGCCTTAGCGGCTCGTACAATGAGCAGTTCTTC | CASSLSGSYNEQFF | . | TRBV5-1 | . | TRBJ2-1
TGTGCCAGCAGCGCCCACCCTAGCGGGAGGATCACAGATACGCAGTATTTT | CASSAHPSGRITDTQYF | TRBD2 | TRBV9 | . | TRBJ2-3
TGTGCCAGCAGCCGTCAGGGGGAGGATGGCTACACCTTC | CASSRQGEDGYTF | TRBD1 | TRBV7-2 | . | TRBJ1-2
TGTGCCAGCAGCTTTAGCGGGCCCCCTCGCGACGAGCAGTACTTC | CASSFSGPPRDEQYF | TRBD2 | TRBV7-2 | . | TRBJ2-7
TGTGCCAGTAGTATAGTCGTCAATTCACCCCTCCACTTT | CASSIVVNSPLHF | . | TRBV19 | . | TRBJ1-6
TGTGCCAGTAGTGGGAAGCGGGAGGCCTACAATGAGCAGTTCTTC | CASSGKREAYNEQFF | TRBD2 | TRBV19 | . | TRBJ2-1
TGTGCCAGCAGCTTATACTGGGACAGTGACAATGAGCAGTTCTTC | CASSLYWDSDNEQFF | TRBD1 | TRBV7-2 | . | TRBJ2-1
TGTGCCACCAGTGATTTGCACGGGACAGGGCCGGACTATGGCTACACCTTC | CATSDLHGTGPDYGYTF | TRBD1 | TRBV24-1 | . | TRBJ1-2
TGTGCCAGCAGTGAAGTCGGCCTAGGTGTGGGCGGGGAGCTGTTTTTT | CASSEVGLGVGGELFF | . | TRBV2 | . | TRBJ2-2
TGTGCCAGCAGCTCCGACAGGGCTCTACATGGCTACACCTTC | CASSSDRALHGYTF | TRBD1 | TRBV6-5 | . | TRBJ1-2